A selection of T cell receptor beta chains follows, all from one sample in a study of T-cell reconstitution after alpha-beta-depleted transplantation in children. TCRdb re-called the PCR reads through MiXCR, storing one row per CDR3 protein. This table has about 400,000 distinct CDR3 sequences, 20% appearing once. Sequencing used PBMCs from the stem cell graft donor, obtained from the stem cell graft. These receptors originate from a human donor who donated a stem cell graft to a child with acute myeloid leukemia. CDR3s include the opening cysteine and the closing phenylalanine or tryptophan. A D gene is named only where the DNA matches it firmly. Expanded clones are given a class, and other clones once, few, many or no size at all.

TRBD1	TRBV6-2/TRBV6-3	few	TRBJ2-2	TGTGCCAGCAGGAGGAGCGGACAGGGGAACACCGGGGAGCTGTTTTTT	CASRRSGQGNTGELFF
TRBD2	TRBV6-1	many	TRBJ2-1	TGTGCCTTCAGGGAGGGGATAGGCTATGAGCAGTTCTTC	CAFREGIGYEQFF
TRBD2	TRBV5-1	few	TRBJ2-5	TGCGCCAGCACTCTTACTAGCGGGGGGGAGACCCAGTACTTC	CASTLTSGGETQYF
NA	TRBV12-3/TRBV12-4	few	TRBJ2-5	TGTGCCAGCAGTTTAGGCGGGACCCGGGGGACCCAGTACTTC	CASSLGGTRGTQYF
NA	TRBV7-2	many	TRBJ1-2	TGTGCCAGCAGCTATGACAGGAACTATGGCTACACCTTC	CASSYDRNYGYTF
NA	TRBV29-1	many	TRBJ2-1	TGCAGCGTTGGCCCGGGAGCTTACAATGAGCAGTTCTTC	CSVGPGAYNEQFF
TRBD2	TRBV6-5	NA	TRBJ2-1	TGTGCCAGCAGTTACGGACTAGCAGGCAATGAGCAGTTCTTC	CASSYGLAGNEQFF
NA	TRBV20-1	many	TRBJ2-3	TGCAGTTTACAGGGAGGGGATACGCAGTATTTT	CSLQGGDTQYF
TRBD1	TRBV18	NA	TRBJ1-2	TGTGCCAGCTCATCCGACAGGGGCTATGGCTACACCTTC	CASSSDRGYGYTF
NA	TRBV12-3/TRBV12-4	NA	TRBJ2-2	TGTGCCAGCAGGGGACTGAACACCGGGGAGCTGTTTTTT	CASRGLNTGELFF
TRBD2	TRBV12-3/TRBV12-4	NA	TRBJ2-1	TGTGCCAGCAGTTGGTTTCGAGAAAGCGGGAGAGACTACAATGAGCAGTTCTTC	CASSWFRESGRDYNEQFF
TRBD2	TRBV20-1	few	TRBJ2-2	TGCAGTGCTAGAGATTCGGGACTAGCGGGACAGGGTGTCACCGGGGAGCTGTTTTTT	CSARDSGLAGQGVTGELFF
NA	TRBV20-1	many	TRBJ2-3	TGCAGTAAAAGAGCCTTGGCGGGATCCGCAGATACGCAGTATTTT	CSKRALAGSADTQYF
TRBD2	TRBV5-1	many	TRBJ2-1	TGCGCCAGCAGCTTGCCGGGGGGAGGCAATGAGCAGTTCTTC	CASSLPGGGNEQFF
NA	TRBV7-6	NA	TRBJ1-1	TGTGCCAGCGGAGCGCTGGGCGCCACTGAAGCTTTCTTT	CASGALGATEAFF
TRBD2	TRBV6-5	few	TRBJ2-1	TGTGCCAGCAGTTACTTGCGGGAGGGCCCCAATGAGCAGTTCTTC	CASSYLREGPNEQFF
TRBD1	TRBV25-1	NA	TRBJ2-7	TGTGCCAGCAGTGGCTCACCGGGACAGGTACCCTACGAGCAGTACTTC	CASSGSPGQVPYEQYF
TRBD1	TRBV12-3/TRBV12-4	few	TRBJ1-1	TGTGCCAGCAGGCCTACCGGGACAGCCTACACTGAAGCTTTCTTT	CASRPTGTAYTEAFF
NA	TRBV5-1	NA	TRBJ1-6	TGCGCCAGCAGCCCTCAACTGGGACACCATAATTCACCCCTCCACTTT	CASSPQLGHHNSPLHF
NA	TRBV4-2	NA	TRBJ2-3	TGTGCCAGCAGCCAAGATCTCGTCGGGAGTAGCACAGATACGCAGTATTTT	CASSQDLVGSSTDTQYF
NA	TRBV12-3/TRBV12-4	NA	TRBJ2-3	TGTGCCAGCAGTTTGCCCAGTGGTGAAGATACGCAGTATTTT	CASSLPSGEDTQYF
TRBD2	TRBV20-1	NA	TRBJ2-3	TGCAGTGCCCCTAGACTAGCGGGAGTATCGGATACGCAGTATTTT	CSAPRLAGVSDTQYF
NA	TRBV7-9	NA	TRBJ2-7	TGTGCCAGCACGTCGGTTGACGCTTACGAGCAGTACTTC	CASTSVDAYEQYF
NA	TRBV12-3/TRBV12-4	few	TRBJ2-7	TGTGCCAGCAGTCCTAGCCCGGGACAACCTAGGACCTACGAGCAGTACTTC	CASSPSPGQPRTYEQYF
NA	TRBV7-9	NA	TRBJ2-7	TGTGCCAGCAGCTCACCAGGGGTAGCGGTGACCTACGAGCAGTACTTC	CASSSPGVAVTYEQYF
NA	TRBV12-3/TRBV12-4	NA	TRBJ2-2	TGTGCCAGCAGATACGCCGGGACTAACACCGGGGAGCTGTTTTTT	CASRYAGTNTGELFF
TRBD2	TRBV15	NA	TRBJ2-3	TGTGCCACCAGGGAGAGCGGGAGTTTTCCGGATACGCAGTATTTT	CATRESGSFPDTQYF
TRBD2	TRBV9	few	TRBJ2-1	TGTGCCAGCAGCCATCCAACTAGCGGCTCCTACAATGAGCAGTTCTTC	CASSHPTSGSYNEQFF
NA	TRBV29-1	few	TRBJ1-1	TGCAGCATATTCAAGGACATGAACACTGAAGCTTTCTTT	CSIFKDMNTEAFF
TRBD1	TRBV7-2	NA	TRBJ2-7	TGTGCCAGCAGCTGGGACAGGGGGTTGTACGAGCAGTACTTC	CASSWDRGLYEQYF
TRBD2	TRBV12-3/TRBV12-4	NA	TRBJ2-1	TGTGCCAGCAGTCCCTACTCTAGCGCGGGAGGCGGCAATGAGCAGTTCTTC	CASSPYSSAGGGNEQFF
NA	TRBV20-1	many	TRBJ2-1	TGCAGTGCTAGAGTTGGCAAGCGGGAGCAGTTCTTC	CSARVGKREQFF
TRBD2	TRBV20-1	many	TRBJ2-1	TGCAGTGCTATTAGAAGAGCGGGAGCGAATGAGCAGTTCTTC	CSAIRRAGANEQFF
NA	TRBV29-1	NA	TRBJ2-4	TGCAGCGTTGATTCCTTTACCAGAAAAGGGTTGGGGGGCCAGGGCCAAAACATTCAGTACTTC	CSVDSFTRKGLGGQGQNIQYF
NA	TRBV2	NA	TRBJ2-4	TGTGCCAGCAGTGTGGGACCCAAAAACATTCAGTACTTC	CASSVGPKNIQYF
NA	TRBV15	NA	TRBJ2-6	TGTGCCACCAGCAGAGATTTGAGGCTGGGCTCTGGGGCCAACGTCCTGACTTTC	CATSRDLRLGSGANVLTF
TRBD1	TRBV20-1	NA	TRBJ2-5	TGCAGTGCTAGCAAACCGGGACAGCAAGGTGGAGAGACCCAGTACTTC	CSASKPGQQGGETQYF